Below, 30 T cell receptor beta chains from the same sample are listed, as sequenced in a study of sequential checkpoint blockade in melanoma. Some clones are missing from TCRdb's copy, which holds only in-frame ones; the method was immunoSEQ multiplex PCR. The sample includes under 3,000 clones, under 20% seen only once; the top ten take 21%. Treatment denoted: randomized to nivolumab then ipilimumab (arm A) or the reverse (arm B). The specimen was tumor tissue (inferred from file names), collected from a patient given nivolumab and ipilimumab in sequence. The receptors were sampled from a human donor with melanoma.

The sample holds many counts of this clone. This chain links TRBV11-3 with TRBJ1-1; D may be TRBD1 (5 bases). Trimming removed 3 bases at V and 5 bases at J, with 22 bases between. The CDR3 is made up of 17 amino acids. From germline, CDR1 is SGHNT and CDR2 YENEEA. CDR3 nucleotides: TGTGCCAGCAGCTTGGATAGGCGACGGGGCTCGGGAACTGAAGCTTTCTTT. Translation gives CASSLDRRRGSGTEAFF.

This clone was detected a few times. CDR3 nucleotides: TGTGCCAGCAGCTTAAGTACAGGGGATGGCTACACCTTC. Protein: CASSLSTGDGYTF. The V call is TRBV7-2, the J call TRBJ1-2, with 7 nucleotides matching TRBD1. Trimming took 2 bases from V and 6 from J; bases not matched to a gene: 3. This CDR3 is built from 13 residues. The germline V gene has CDR1 SGHTA and CDR2 FQGNSA.

The chain carries TRBV28 and TRBJ2-6; tentative D call: TRBD1 (6 bases). The CDR3 is 17 amino acids. Germline V gene sequence: CDR1 MDHEN, CDR2 SYDVKM. V lost 3 bases and J 2 bases, leaving 14 bases between the germline ends. CDR3 coding DNA: TGTGCCAGCAGTTTGTCAGGGGTTCTCCCTGGGGCCAACGTCCTGACTTTC. This gives the protein CASSLSGVLPGANVLTF.

The CDR3 bases are TGCGCCAGCACCTATAGGACACCTTCTCACTCACCCCTCCACTTT. Translated, it gives CASTYRTPSHSPLHF. This chain joins TRBV5-1 and TRBJ1-6; D possibly corresponds to TRBD1 (5 bases). Trimming left V 6 bases short and J 10 bases short, with 20 bases between. The germline V gene has CDR1 SGHRS and CDR2 YFSETQ. The CDR3 length is 15 residues.

The J gene is TRBJ1-5, the V gene TRBV18, with TRBD1 matching over 8 bases. V shed 6 bases, J shed 6 bases, and the junction held 7 bases outside the gene matches. Germline V gives CDR1 KGHSH, CDR2 LQKENI. The CDR3 loop spans 14 amino acids. The CDR3 sequence: CASSPQGATQPQHF. In nucleotides, the CDR3 is TGTGCCAGCTCGCCTCAGGGGGCAACTCAGCCCCAGCATTTT.

There are a few counts of this clone. V is TRBV6-8 and J is TRBJ1-5; D is undetermined. CDR3 length: 15 residues. The germline V gene encodes CDR1 MNHGY and CDR2 SAAAGT. Trimming left V 2 bases short and J 5 bases short, with 13 bases between. The CDR3 sequence: CASSYSASSDQPQHF. The CDR3 coding sequence is TGTGCCAGCAGTTACAGCGCCAGTTCGGATCAGCCCCAGCATTTT.

The chain combines TRBV28 with TRBJ2-3; 8 bases agree with TRBD1. J lost 7 bases, V lost 5 bases, and 17 bases had no gene match. Germline assignment: CDR1 MDHEN and CDR2 SYDVKM. CDR3 size: 17 residues. The CDR3 here is CASSPSLGQGNLNTQYF. In DNA form, the CDR3 reads TGTGCCAGCAGTCCCTCCCTCGGACAGGGAAATTTGAATACGCAGTATTTT.

This clone was counted a few times. CDR3 sequence (DNA): TGTGCCAGCAGTTTGGGCAGGGCCCCGAACACTGAAGCTTTCTTT. Its protein is CASSLGRAPNTEAFF. V gene TRBV28 combines with J gene TRBJ1-1; D might be TRBD1 (5 bases). There are 15 residues in the CDR3. The V and J ends lost 3 bases and 1 base respectively, with 12 bases between them. Looked up from germline, CDR1 is MDHEN and CDR2 is SYDVKM. The complete variable domain, with remaining parts taken from reference TRBV28 and TRBJ1-1, reads DVKVTQSSRYLVKRTGEKVFLECVQDMDHENMFWYRQDPGLGLRLIYFSYDVKMKEKGDIPEGYSVSREKKERFSLILESASTNQTSMYLCASSLGRAPNTEAFFGQGTRLTVV.

This clone is termed medium-sized. The chain uses TRBV6-8 and TRBJ1-2, with 9 bases matching TRBD1. The germline gives CDR1 MNHGY, CDR2 SAAAGT. V lost 5 bases to trimming and J lost 6 bases; unmatched junction nucleotides: 7. The CDR3 is 14 residues long. The CDR3 DNA follows: TGTGCCAGCAGTGACTACAGGGGGCGAGATGGCTACACCTTC. Protein product: CASSDYRGRDGYTF.

By share, this clone counts as medium-sized. The chain has TRBV6-8 and TRBJ1-2; D perhaps matches TRBD1 (6 bases). Per germline, CDR1 MNHGY and CDR2 SAAAGT. The V and J ends lost 8 bases and 6 bases respectively, with 22 bases between them. The CDR3 spans 15 residues. DNA for the CDR3: TGTGCCAGCCTTAATCCAATGGGGGGCGCAGATGGCTACACCTTC. It yields the protein CASLNPMGGADGYTF.

This clone rates as medium-sized. This chain joins TRBV6-8 and TRBJ2-5; TRBD2 might be the D (6 bases). Germline values: CDR1 MNHGY, CDR2 SAAAGT. The germline V and J ends were trimmed by 6 bases and 4 bases, with 18 bases remaining between them. The CDR3 contains 15 residues. The DNA of the CDR3 is TGTGCCAGCAGCTCCGGGACTGGGGTCGGAGAGACCCAGTACTTC. Its protein product is CASSSGTGVGETQYF.

This rearrangement joins TRBV18 to TRBJ2-3, with 10 positions matching TRBD2. CDR3 size: 14 residues. J lost 2 bases, V lost 6 bases, and 2 bases had no gene match. CDR1 KGHSH and CDR2 LQKENI come from the germline V gene. The CDR3 sequence is CASSSGGNTDTQYF. CDR3 DNA: TGTGCCAGCTCTAGCGGGGGGAACACAGATACGCAGTATTTT.

This clone turned up a few times. This chain links TRBV19 with TRBJ1-1; unclear D gene. The V end was cut by 3 bases, the J end by 8 bases, with 13 bases between. The CDR3 length is 13 residues. The germline CDR1 and CDR2 sequences are LNHDA and SQIVND (reference sequence). Here the CDR3 DNA reads TGTGCCAGTAGTATCGGGCGGACGACGGAAGCTTTCTTT. Its translation is CASSIGRTTEAFF. Looking up the rest from reference TRBV19 and TRBJ1-1 gives the full variable domain: DGGITQSPKYLFRKEGQNVTLSCEQNLNHDAMYWYRQDPGQGLRLIYYSQIVNDFQKGDIAEGYSVSREKKESFPLTVTSAQKNPTAFYLCASSIGRTTEAFFGQGTRLTVV.

This clone was counted only a few times. The chain is built from TRBV18 and TRBJ1-2; 10 positions agree with TRBD1. Germline V lookup: CDR1 KGHSH, CDR2 LQKENI. The CDR3 contains 15 residues. Trimming at V came to 2 bases and at J to 2 bases, leaving 2 bases not matched to a gene. CDR3 sequence: CASSPSGQGNYGYTF. The CDR3 region has the DNA TGTGCCAGCTCACCATCGGGACAGGGGAACTATGGCTACACCTTC.

Sample share makes this clone medium-sized. The chain joins TRBV6-8 to TRBJ1-5; D gene ambiguous. Trimming stripped 5 bases from V and 9 bases from J, with 20 bases between. Per germline, CDR1 MNHGY and CDR2 SAAAGT. The CDR3 runs 15 residues. This CDR3 is CASSTLGSGGMPQHF. CDR3 nucleotides: TGTGCCAGCAGTACCCTGGGGAGTGGAGGAATGCCCCAGCATTTT.

In this sample, this clone turned up many times. The chain links TRBV11-3 to TRBJ2-1; D not certain. The germline CDR1 and CDR2 sequences are SGHNT and YENEEA. This CDR3 contains 15 residues. The V end was cut by 1 base, the J end by 2 bases, with 9 bases between. CDR3 region: CASSLVPMAYNEQFF. The CDR3 DNA reads TGTGCCAGCAGCTTAGTTCCCATGGCCTACAATGAGCAGTTCTTC.

This clone appeared a few times. This sequence joins TRBV28 and TRBJ1-2; 7 bases match TRBD1. V lost 6 bases, J lost 3 bases, and 4 bases stayed unmatched. Per the germline V gene, CDR1 is MDHEN and CDR2 is SYDVKM. The length of the CDR3 is 13 residues. Here the CDR3 DNA reads TGTGCCAGCAGCTTAGGGACAGACTATGGCTACACCTTC. It specifies CASSLGTDYGYTF.

The chain has TRBV19 and TRBJ1-5; D unresolved. CDR1 and CDR2 (germline): LNHDA, SQIVND (reference sequence). V shed 3 bases and J shed 0 bases, with 9 bases lying between them. This CDR3 is built from 15 residues. The CDR3 region is CASSIRSYSNQPQHF. In DNA, the CDR3 is TGTGCCAGTAGTATTAGATCCTATAGCAATCAGCCCCAGCATTTT. Based on the CDR3 plus reference TRBV19 and TRBJ1-5, the full variable domain is DGGITQSPKYLFRKEGQNVTLSCEQNLNHDAMYWYRQDPGQGLRLIYYSQIVNDFQKGDIAEGYSVSREKKESFPLTVTSAQKNPTAFYLCASSIRSYSNQPQHFGDGTRLSIL.

This rearrangement joins TRBV18 to TRBJ2-3; maybe TRBD2 (6 bases). The CDR3 consists of 16 residues. In germline, CDR1 is KGHSH, CDR2 LQKENI. Trimming pared 3 bases from V and 2 bases from J, leaving 15 bases between. The CDR3 loop reads CASSPAGTFDTDTQYF. In DNA form, the CDR3 reads TGTGCCAGCTCACCTGCGGGGACCTTCGACACAGATACGCAGTATTTT.

This clone occurred many times. CDR3 sequence reads: CASSPARGTKPQHF. The CDR3 DNA reads as TGTGCCAGCAGCCCCGCGCGGGGGACGAAGCCCCAGCATTTT. The J gene is TRBJ1-5, the V gene TRBV11-3, with D possibly matching TRBD1 (5 bases). This CDR3 region has 14 residues. The V gene's germline CDR1 is SGHNT and CDR2 YENEEA. V was cut by 5 bases and J by 8 bases, with 16 bases left in between.

This clone was counted ten times or more. The chain recombines TRBV28 with TRBJ1-2; TRBD1 matches at 9 bases. The germline gives CDR1 MDHEN, CDR2 SYDVKM. The J segment lost 6 bases and the V segment lost 0 bases, leaving 11 bases of the junction unmatched. CDR3 length equals 17 residues. This chain's CDR3 is CASSLWSWGTGPNGYTF. The CDR3 region has the DNA TGTGCCAGCAGTTTATGGTCCTGGGGGACAGGGCCCAATGGCTACACCTTC.

V gene TRBV11-3 combines with J gene TRBJ2-1; 9 positions match TRBD2. Per the germline V gene, CDR1 is SGHNT and CDR2 is YENEEA. The CDR3 spans 17 residues. The V gene end was trimmed by 5 bases and the J gene end by 1 base; junction bases not matched to a gene: 9. CDR3 loop: CASSRGGRAGSYNEQFF. CDR3 bases: TGTGCCAGCAGCCGAGGCGGGAGGGCAGGGTCCTACAATGAGCAGTTCTTC.

This clone has a handful of counts. Distinct nucleotide sequences in the sample also encode this CDR3. This chain joins TRBV18 and TRBJ1-5; TRBD1 is a possible D gene (5 bases). The CDR3 has 14 amino acids. Germline lookup yields CDR1 KGHSH and CDR2 LQKENI. V gave up 4 bases and J gave up 4 bases, with 11 bases separating them. In nucleotides, the CDR3 is TGTGCCAGCTCACGGGACGGAGGGAATCAGCCCCAGCATTTT. Protein sequence: CASSRDGGNQPQHF.

By sample share, this clone is medium-sized. The chain uses TRBV6-8 and TRBJ2-5; weak D call: TRBD2 (5 bases). The CDR3 totals 15 residues. The germline V gene encodes CDR1 MNHGY and CDR2 SAAAGT. V lost 6 bases to trimming and J lost 3 bases, with 17 bases between them. The CDR3 here is CASSDDTLVKETQYF. The CDR3 region has the DNA TGTGCCAGCAGCGACGACACACTAGTAAAAGAGACCCAGTACTTC.

In its sample, this clone was seen a few times. This chain uses TRBV11-3 with TRBJ1-5; 9 bases are shared with TRBD1. The length of the CDR3 is 14 residues. In germline, CDR1 is SGHNT, CDR2 YENEEA. The ends lost 6 bases at V and 7 bases at J; junction bases unmatched: 7. The CDR3 loop reads CASSRNRGQQPQHF. CDR3 bases: TGTGCCAGCAGTCGCAACAGGGGGCAGCAGCCCCAGCATTTT.

Sample share makes this clone medium-sized. The CDR3 DNA sequence: TGTGCCAGCAGCGTAGGTTCCACCCTTAATGAAAAACTGTTTTTT. Its protein product is CASSVGSTLNEKLFF. The V and J genes are TRBV9 and TRBJ1-4; D remains unclear. Deletions cut 0 bases from V and 4 bases from J, with 10 bases between. CDR1 is SGDLS and CDR2 is YYNGEE in the germline V gene. The CDR3 has 15 residues.

This clone was counted between two and nine times. The chain carries TRBV30 and TRBJ2-7; 12 bases are a match to TRBD1. This CDR3 comprises 14 residues. Unmatched junction bases numbered 8, after V lost 4 bases and J lost 7 bases. Germline V lookup: CDR1 GTSNPN, CDR2 SVGIG (reference sequence). CDR3 DNA sequence: TGTGCCTGGACACCGGGACAGGGGGCCGGGGAGCAGTACTTC. It encodes CAWTPGQGAGEQYF.

This clone was recorded at least ten times. V is TRBV11-3 and J is TRBJ2-1; 7 nucleotides align to TRBD2. Germline-derived CDR1 and CDR2 are SGHNT and YENEEA. The junction had 8 bases not matched to a gene; V was cut back by 4 bases and J by 5 bases. This CDR3 is 15 amino acids long. The CDR3: CASSSGLVADNEQFF. In nucleotides, the CDR3 is TGTGCCAGCAGCTCCGGACTAGTGGCCGACAATGAGCAGTTCTTC.

By sample share, this clone is medium-sized. The chain has TRBV28 and TRBJ1-1; D not certain. CDR3 length equals 13 residues. V gave up 5 bases and J gave up 10 bases, with 17 bases separating them. From germline, CDR1 is MDHEN and CDR2 SYDVKM. The CDR3 bases are TGTGCCAGCAGTCCGGAGCCGGCTCTGGGAGCTTTCTTT. This codes for CASSPEPALGAFF. Based on the CDR3 plus reference TRBV28 and TRBJ1-1, the full variable domain is DVKVTQSSRYLVKRTGEKVFLECVQDMDHENMFWYRQDPGLGLRLIYFSYDVKMKEKGDIPEGYSVSREKKERFSLILESASTNQTSMYLCASSPEPALGAFFGQGTRLTVV.

This clone qualifies as medium-sized (0.01 to 0.1%). The CDR3 DNA reads TGTGCCAGCAGCGGCCCGGGGGAGCCTAATATCTACGAGCAGTACTTC. This translates into CASSGPGEPNIYEQYF. J is TRBJ2-7 and V is TRBV6-8, with D possibly matching TRBD2 (6 bases). Trimming pared 6 bases from V and 3 bases from J, leaving 21 bases between. Germline CDR1 MNHGY, CDR2 SAAAGT. This CDR3 has 16 residues.